The clone carrying this TCR beta chain appeared many times. This sample is drawn from a study of T-cell reconstitution after alpha-beta-depleted transplantation in children. Unique molecular identifiers tagged the TCRbeta library. Via MiXCR, TCRdb re-called the PCR reads, giving one row per CDR3 protein. The data show 75,000 to 100,000 distinct CDR3 sequences, approximately 9.2% seen once. The CDR3 totals 18 residues. The ends were cut back, 1 base at V and 0 bases at J, with 18 bases in the middle. Germline V gives CDR1 SGHAT, CDR2 FQDESV (reference sequence). The sequence was obtained from a human donor who donated a stem cell graft to a child with congenital amegakaryocytic thrombocytopenia. The V and J genes are TRBV11-1 and TRBJ1-1; D is possibly TRBD1 (6 bases). The specimen was PBMCs from the stem cell graft donor, collected from the stem cell graft. CDR3 residues: CASSLGQVRGLMNTEAFF. The CDR3 nucleotides read TGTGCCAGCAGCTTAGGTCAGGTCAGGGGCTTAATGAACACTGAAGCTTTCTTT.